The clone carrying this T cell receptor (beta chain) appeared a few times. This entry belongs to a study of blood T cell repertoires in COVID-19. In the source study's methods: Scientists estimated how many nucleated cells there were by amplifying reference gene primers. Measured with immunoSEQ multiplex PCR; TCRdb has only the in-frame clones, and not every one. That table gives V, J and clone size, and the DNA gave D and trimming. The data contain some 160,000 clones, almost 85% of them singletons. Material: peripheral blood. This clonotype was sampled from a woman of 80 years or more with COVID-19, enrolled during active disease.

DNA of the CDR3: TGTGCCAGTAGTAACCAGGGTTACGAGCAGTACTTC. It translates to CASSNQGYEQYF. This chain connects TRBV19 to TRBJ2-7; a possible D gene is TRBD1 (5 bases). CDR1 and CDR2 from the germline V gene are LNHDA and SQIVND (reference sequence). V shed 4 bases and J shed 4 bases, with 8 bases lying between them. This CDR3 has 12 amino acids.